A single sample is the source of the 23 T cell receptor beta chains below, sequenced in a study of cytomegalovirus exposure and HLA in healthy donors. The primer mix had 60 Vbeta and 13 Jbeta primers. Here immunoSEQ multiplex PCR was the method, and the copy in TCRdb shows in-frame clones only, minus some. Seen here are about 160,000 clones, about 65% observed once, and the top ten hold around 6.9%. Sample: PBMCs. Receptor source: a middle-aged man in good health and CMV-seropositive.

The chain recombines TRBV18 with TRBJ1-5; D ambiguous. CDR3 length: 13 residues. CDR1 and CDR2 (germline): KGHSH, LQKENI. Trimming shortened V by 3 bases and J by 7 bases, and 10 bases separated the two germline ends. CDR3 in amino acids: CASSPGGSQPQHF. The CDR3 nucleotides read TGTGCCAGCTCACCCGGCGGCTCCCAGCCCCAGCATTTT.

This chain connects TRBV10-3 to TRBJ2-7; tentative D call: TRBD1 (6 bases). This CDR3 has 11 amino acids. The V end was cut by 4 bases, the J end by 5 bases, with 6 bases between. Looked up from germline, CDR1 is ENHRY and CDR2 is SYGVKD. The CDR3 DNA reads TGTGCCATCAGTGCAGGGGACGAGCAGTACTTC. It codes for CAISAGDEQYF.

As DNA, the CDR3 is TGTGCCAGCACCCCGGACAGCTACACTGAAGCTTTCTTT. This codes for CASTPDSYTEAFF. V gene TRBV25-1 combines with J gene TRBJ1-1, with a possible D match to TRBD1 (6 bases). Germline CDR1 reads MGHDK; CDR2 reads SYGVNS. The CDR3 consists of 13 residues. Trimming removed 7 bases at V and 3 bases at J, with 12 bases between.

The chain joins TRBV5-1 to TRBJ1-2; 9 nucleotides align to TRBD1. CDR1 and CDR2 from the germline V gene are SGHRS and YFSETQ. This CDR3 contains 15 residues. The trim removed 1 base at V and 6 bases at J, leaving 7 bases unmatched. The chain's CDR3 is CASSLTTGGGDGYTF. The CDR3 DNA follows: TGCGCCAGCAGCTTGACCACAGGGGGCGGGGATGGCTACACCTTC. The whole variable domain, filled in from reference TRBV5-1 and TRBJ1-2, reads KAGVTQTPRYLIKTRGQQVTLSCSPISGHRSVSWYQQTPGQGLQFLFEYFSETQRNKGNFPGRFSGRQFSNSRSEMNVSTLELGDSALYLCASSLTTGGGDGYTFGSGTRLTVV.

This sequence joins TRBV15 and TRBJ2-7, with D possibly matching TRBD2 (5 bases). The germline V gene encodes CDR1 LNHNV and CDR2 YYDKDF (reference sequence). The CDR3 runs to 14 residues. Trimming removed 3 bases from V and 3 bases from J, with 12 bases in between. The CDR3 is CATSSDRGYYEQYF. The CDR3 region has the DNA TGTGCCACCAGCAGCGATCGGGGATACTACGAGCAGTACTTC.

The V and J genes are TRBV18 and TRBJ2-5, with TRBD1 identical over 9 bases. The germline V gene encodes CDR1 KGHSH and CDR2 LQKENI. V lost 6 bases to trimming and J lost 6 bases; unmatched junction nucleotides: 5. CDR3 length equals 13 residues. The CDR3 DNA follows: TGTGCCAGCTCGTGGGACAGGGAAAAGACCCAGTACTTC. This codes for CASSWDREKTQYF.

V usage is TRBV5-8 and J usage is TRBJ2-2, with unresolved D. Germline V gene lookup returns CDR1 SGHTS and CDR2 YDEGEE. The V gene lost 4 bases and the J gene lost 1 base, with 11 bases spanning the gap. The CDR3 has 15 residues. Written as DNA, the CDR3 is TGTGCCAGCAGCCCCGAGGTTGGGAACACCGGGGAGCTGTTTTTT. Protein product: CASSPEVGNTGELFF. Full variable domain (rest looked up from reference TRBV5-8 and TRBJ2-2): EAGVTQSPTHLIKTRGQQATLRCSPISGHTSVYWYQQALGLGLQFLLWYDEGEERNRGNFPPRFSGRQFPNYSSELNVNALELEDSALYLCASSPEVGNTGELFFGEGSRLTVL.

The chain combines TRBV6-6 with TRBJ2-1, with 12 positions matching TRBD2. CDR1 MNHNY and CDR2 SVGAGI come from the germline V gene (reference sequence). J was trimmed by 7 bases and V by 2 bases; bases with no gene match: 3. The CDR3 extends over 15 amino acids. CDR3 DNA sequence: TGTGCCAGCAGTTACCTAGCGGGGGGGACTAATGAGCAGTTCTTC. It specifies CASSYLAGGTNEQFF.

This clone occurred a few times. The V call is TRBV6-4, the J call TRBJ2-3, with TRBD2 matching over 12 bases. The CDR3 length is 14 residues. The V segment lost 4 bases and the J segment 4 bases; nucleotides outside the gene matches: 0. Germline values: CDR1 MRHNA, CDR2 SNTAGT. The chain's CDR3 is CASSASGGADTQYF. The CDR3 bases are TGTGCCAGCAGTGCTAGCGGGGGGGCAGATACGCAGTATTTT.

Comments on this clone: Distinct nucleotide sequences in the sample also encode this CDR3. J is TRBJ2-4 and V is TRBV2, with 9 nucleotides matching TRBD1. This CDR3 is 15 amino acids long. V gave up 3 bases and J gave up 6 bases; unmatched junction bases: 6. The germline V gene has CDR1 SNHLY and CDR2 FYNNEI. CDR3 residues: CASSDHRGQGNIQYF. CDR3 DNA sequence: TGTGCCAGCAGTGACCACAGGGGGCAGGGAAACATTCAGTACTTC.

The chain recombines TRBV5-5 with TRBJ1-5, with 12 bases aligning to TRBD1. Germline V gives CDR1 SGHKS, CDR2 YYEKEE (reference sequence). This CDR3 has 15 amino acids. With 6 bases clipped from V and 4 bases from J, the junction kept 5 bases outside the gene matches. CDR3 sequence reads: CASTWGQGANQPQHF. CDR3 in DNA: TGTGCCAGCACCTGGGGACAGGGGGCGAATCAGCCCCAGCATTTT.

This chain joins TRBV7-2 and TRBJ1-2, with 9 nucleotides matching TRBD1. The germline V gene encodes CDR1 SGHTA and CDR2 FQGNSA. V lost 4 bases to trimming and J lost 6 bases; unmatched junction nucleotides: 12. This CDR3 has 16 amino acids. The CDR3 spells CASSSPGTGRLNGYTF. The CDR3 nucleotides read TGTGCCAGCAGCTCACCTGGGACAGGGAGGTTGAATGGCTACACCTTC.

This clone showed up just once. The chain employs TRBV7-2 and TRBJ2-7; a weak D match, TRBD2 (5 bases). V lost 4 bases and J lost 5, with 12 bases in between. The germline V gene has CDR1 SGHTA and CDR2 FQGNSA. This CDR3 contains 13 residues. The CDR3 bases are TGTGCCAGCAGCTCCCGAGGGCGCGACGAGCAGTACTTC. Amino acids: CASSSRGRDEQYF.

V usage is TRBV5-5 and J usage is TRBJ1-2, with 9 bases fitting TRBD1. CDR3 length: 13 residues. Germline V gene sequence: CDR1 SGHKS, CDR2 YYEKEE (reference sequence). Unmatched junction bases numbered 5, after V lost 4 bases and J lost 7 bases. The CDR3 here is CASSGGQGSGYTF. CDR3 sequence (DNA): TGTGCCAGCAGCGGGGGACAGGGTAGTGGCTACACCTTC.

This clone turned up a few times. This chain uses TRBV4-3 with TRBJ1-6; TRBD1 matches at 7 bases. Germline V CDR1 and CDR2: LGHNA, YSLEER. The CDR3 sequence is 15 residues long. V lost 3 bases, J lost 7 bases, and 6 bases stayed unmatched. CDR3 in DNA: TGCGCCAGCAGCCAGACCGGGACAGCCAATTCACCCCTCCACTTT. This gives the protein CASSQTGTANSPLHF.

The V and J genes are TRBV4-3 and TRBJ2-5; TRBD1 matches 10 bases. V lost 6 bases and J lost 0; bases outside the gene matches: 7. The germline gives CDR1 LGHNA, CDR2 YSLEER. The CDR3 has 16 residues. This CDR3 is CASSRRTGGYQETQYF. The CDR3 coding sequence is TGCGCCAGCAGTCGCCGGACAGGGGGGTACCAAGAGACCCAGTACTTC.

This clone was counted only a few times. The rearrangement uses TRBV27 and TRBJ2-7, with TRBD1 identical over 8 bases. This CDR3 is 14 amino acids long. The germline V gene has CDR1 MNHEY and CDR2 SMNVEV (reference sequence). V trimming: 4 bases; J trimming: 5 bases; junction bases outside the gene matches: 7. CDR3 nucleotides: TGTGCCAGCAGTTCTCCGGGACAGGAGAACGAGCAGTACTTC. This encodes CASSSPGQENEQYF.

The rearrangement links TRBV7-2 to TRBJ2-3, with 7 positions matching TRBD2. CDR3 length equals 16 residues. Germline values: CDR1 SGHTA, CDR2 FQGNSA. With V trimmed by 0 bases and J by 4 bases, 7 bases remained unmatched. CDR3 nucleotide sequence: TGTGCCAGCAGCTTAGCCCCTAAGCGGGGATCAGATACGCAGTATTTT. Translating gives CASSLAPKRGSDTQYF.

This chain joins TRBV29-1 and TRBJ2-2; D might be TRBD1 (5 bases). V gave up 4 bases and J gave up 3 bases, with 9 bases separating them. Germline loops: CDR1 SQVTM, CDR2 ANQGSEA. The CDR3 consists of 13 residues. The CDR3 sequence is CSVATGHTGELFF. The CDR3 nucleotides are TGCAGCGTTGCCACAGGACACACCGGGGAGCTGTTTTTT.

The rearrangement links TRBV7-2 to TRBJ2-1; 12 positions match TRBD2. This CDR3 has 13 residues. Looked up from germline, CDR1 is SGHTA and CDR2 is FQGNSA. V lost 3 bases to trimming and J lost 11 bases; unmatched junction nucleotides: 2. For the CDR3, the DNA is TGTGCCAGCAGCTTGACTAGCGGGGGAAAGCAGTTCTTC. Amino acids: CASSLTSGGKQFF.

The chain has TRBV5-8 and TRBJ1-2, with D possibly matching TRBD1 (6 bases). This CDR3 comprises 16 residues. Deletions cut 6 bases from V and 0 bases from J, with 18 bases between. Germline V gene lookup returns CDR1 SGHTS and CDR2 YDEGEE. Here the CDR3 reads CASNMGAQIANYGYTF. The CDR3 DNA follows: TGTGCCAGCAACATGGGGGCTCAGATAGCTAACTATGGCTACACCTTC.

The chain uses TRBV5-1 and TRBJ2-3; D is ambiguous. The germline CDR1 and CDR2 sequences are SGHRS and YFSETQ. V was trimmed by 0 bases and J by 0 bases, leaving 5 bases between them. The CDR3 loop spans 14 amino acids. In DNA form, the CDR3 reads TGCGCCAGCAGCTTGGGGCTTAGCACAGATACGCAGTATTTT. It codes for CASSLGLSTDTQYF.

This chain connects TRBV6-4 to TRBJ1-6; TRBD1 aligns across 7 bases. CDR1 MRHNA and CDR2 SNTAGT come from the germline V gene. The CDR3 is 14 amino acids. Germline trimming cut 5 bases from V and 8 bases from J; bases unmatched to any gene: 6. The CDR3 nucleotides are TGTGCCAGCAGTTGGGCAGGGGGTGATTCACCCCTCCACTTT. Translated, it gives CASSWAGGDSPLHF.